These 10 T cell receptor beta chains were sequenced from one sample in a study of Ad26.COV2.S vaccination and SARS-CoV-2 variants. Treatment described: some 20 received Ad26.COV2.S at low or high dose, single or two shots; about 5 received placebo; per-sample allocation not given. On day 63 after the first injection, vaccine and placebo recipients gave samples. TCRdb's table, derived via immunoSEQ multiplex PCR, lists solely in-frame clones and lacks some. In the table there are more than 250,000 clones, approximately 89% of which are singletons. The sequences come from peripheral blood, collected in a trial of Ad26.COV2.S vaccine versus placebo. Source of these receptors: a person aged 18-65 years who received the Ad26.COV2.S COVID-19 vaccine or a placebo.

The V and J genes are TRBV27 and TRBJ2-5; D may correspond to TRBD1 or TRBD2 (6 bases each). From germline, CDR1 is MNHEY and CDR2 SMNVEV (reference sequence). The CDR3 extends over 13 amino acids. V lost 2 bases, J lost 6 bases, and 10 bases lay in between. CDR3 in amino acids: CASSLGGRKTQYF. In nucleotides, the CDR3 is TGTGCCAGCAGTTTAGGGGGGCGGAAGACCCAGTACTTC.

The genes are TRBV9 and TRBJ2-7; D is uncertain. The CDR3 length is 14 residues. CDR1 is SGDLS and CDR2 is YYNGEE in the germline V gene. Trimming took 0 bases from V and 0 from J, leaving 7 bases between them. The CDR3 bases are TGTGCCAGCAGCGTAGGTCCCAACTCCTACGAGCAGTACTTC. Amino acid sequence: CASSVGPNSYEQYF.

This clone has only a few counts. CDR3 sequence (DNA): TGTGCCAGCAGCTTCGTCGGCGGGAAGAGAGAGCAGTTCTTC. Translation: CASSFVGGKREQFF. The rearrangement joins TRBV5-4 to TRBJ2-1; D is possibly TRBD2 (6 bases). Trimming took 2 bases from V and 10 from J, leaving 16 bases between them. CDR1 is SGHNT, CDR2 YYREEE, per germline (reference sequence). The CDR3 is 14 amino acids.

This chain uses TRBV7-6 with TRBJ2-2, with D possibly TRBD1 on 6 matching bases. The V end lost 2 bases, the J end lost 5 bases, and 6 bases lay between the germline ends. The CDR3 covers 13 residues. CDR1 SGHVS and CDR2 FNYEAQ come from the germline V gene. The CDR3 protein is CASSLTGTGELFF. The CDR3 bases are TGTGCCAGCAGCTTAACAGGGACCGGGGAGCTGTTTTTT.

This chain connects TRBV5-1 to TRBJ1-4; D gene unclear. Trimming took off 4 bases at V and 0 bases at J, with 10 bases between the two ends. The CDR3 is made up of 15 amino acids. Germline V gene data show CDR1 as SGHRS and CDR2 as YFSETQ. The CDR3 sequence: CASSDRVATNEKLFF. The DNA for the CDR3 is TGCGCCAGCAGCGATAGAGTTGCAACTAATGAAAAACTGTTTTTT. Full variable domain (rest looked up from reference TRBV5-1 and TRBJ1-4): KAGVTQTPRYLIKTRGQQVTLSCSPISGHRSVSWYQQTPGQGLQFLFEYFSETQRNKGNFPGRFSGRQFSNSRSEMNVSTLELGDSALYLCASSDRVATNEKLFFGSGTQLSVL.

This clone was observed once. The gene calls are TRBV27 and TRBJ2-4; 9 bases line up with TRBD1. Germline trimming cut 5 bases from V and 2 bases from J; bases unmatched to any gene: 13. Germline V gives CDR1 MNHEY, CDR2 SMNVEV (reference sequence). The CDR3 has 18 residues. The CDR3 sequence: CASSPGGQGKGSKNIQYF. The CDR3 DNA sequence: TGTGCCAGCAGTCCAGGGGGACAGGGTAAGGGGTCCAAAAACATTCAGTACTTC.

The V and J genes are TRBV5-1 and TRBJ2-7; TRBD2 matches at 13 bases. The length of the CDR3 is 16 residues. From germline, CDR1 is SGHRS and CDR2 YFSETQ. Losses at the gene ends were 2 bases for V and 2 bases for J; bases not matched to a gene: 4. The CDR3: CASSFGTSGATYEQYF. CDR3 bases: TGCGCCAGCAGCTTCGGGACTAGCGGGGCGACCTACGAGCAGTACTTC.

The rearrangement links TRBV4-1 to TRBJ1-2; TRBD1 is a possible D gene (5 bases). The CDR3 runs to 16 residues. Trimming took 1 base from V and 8 from J, leaving 20 bases between them. Germline V gene sequence: CDR1 MGHRA, CDR2 YSYEKL. CDR3 nucleotide sequence: TGCGCCAGCAGCCAAGGATGGGAGGGGAATATGAGAGGCTACACCTTC. Translated, it gives CASSQGWEGNMRGYTF.

The rearrangement joins TRBV18 to TRBJ1-3; 9 nucleotides match TRBD1. The CDR3 is 15 residues long. V gave up 3 bases and J gave up 8 bases; unmatched junction bases: 8. Germline V gene lookup returns CDR1 KGHSH and CDR2 LQKENI. The CDR3 here is CASSPPGQGSYTIYF. The CDR3 coding sequence is TGTGCCAGCTCACCCCCGGGACAGGGTTCATACACCATATATTTT.

The V and J genes are TRBV5-1 and TRBJ2-7, with 9 bases fitting TRBD2. This CDR3 is 15 amino acids long. The trim removed 6 bases at V and 2 bases at J, leaving 9 bases unmatched. CDR1 is SGHRS, CDR2 YFSETQ, per germline. The CDR3 DNA reads TGCGCCAGCAAACCGGGACTAGCAACAACCTACGAGCAGTACTTC. Its translation is CASKPGLATTYEQYF.